The clone carrying this T cell receptor (beta chain) was counted between two and nine times. The antigen is unknown. This specimen belongs to a study of early T cells in non-severe SARS-CoV-2 infection. About the research overall: Investigators sequenced bulk RNA drawn from unsorted whole blood, and chains remained unpaired. Broader study findings: VDJdb matches were skewed toward anti-spike CD8 T cell responses.

Unique molecular identifiers were attached to individual cDNA molecules. MiXCR, run by TCRdb on the 5' RACE reads, gives a single entry per CDR3 protein. The sample shows some 63,000 distinct CDR3 sequences, approximately 12% of them seen only once. Germline V CDR1 and CDR2: SQVTM, ANQGSEA. The CDR3 has 13 amino acids. Trimming took 1 base from V and 3 from J, leaving 10 bases between them. This chain uses TRBV29-1 with TRBJ2-7; maybe TRBD2 (5 bases). This clonotype was sampled from an adult who was a healthcare worker with PCR-confirmed SARS-CoV-2 infection or an uninfected control (not recorded which). The sample comprised whole blood. In nucleotides, the CDR3 is TGCAGCGTTGAAGGTAACGGGGTCTACGAGCAGTACTTC. Protein product: CSVEGNGVYEQYF.